This T cell receptor (beta chain) was found in a study of T-cell memory formation after mild COVID-19. Study-wide results and limits: Pre-infection memory showed some responding clones, and this suggested that cross-reactive memory joined. A balance of CD4 and CD8 characterized clones contracting day 15 to 85, whereas later expanders leaned CD4+. Clones that contracted clustered mainly in CM and EM if CD4+ and in EMRA if CD8+.

In this sample, this clonotype turned up many times. Its target is unknown. With constant-segment primers, 5'RACE yielded cDNA libraries of TCR alpha and TCR beta that carried sample barcodes and UMIs. Each CDR3 protein is one row after TCRdb ran MiXCR on the 5' RACE reads. This table holds about 340,000 distinct CDR3 sequences, roughly an eighth found once. The CDR3 has 16 residues. The V segment lost 5 bases and the J segment 3 bases; nucleotides outside the gene matches: 13. The sequence was obtained from a man between 18 and 35 years old who had mild COVID-19 (a few samples of this study predate the infection). Cell type and time point are not known. This chain links TRBV12-3 or TRBV12-4 with TRBJ2-7; 7 bases match TRBD1. The sequenced sample was PBMCs or a T cell subset sorted from them (not recorded which). The CDR3 nucleotides are TGTGCCAGCAGTCACCGACAGGGCACAGGATTCTACGAGCAGTACTTC. Protein product: CASSHRQGTGFYEQYF.